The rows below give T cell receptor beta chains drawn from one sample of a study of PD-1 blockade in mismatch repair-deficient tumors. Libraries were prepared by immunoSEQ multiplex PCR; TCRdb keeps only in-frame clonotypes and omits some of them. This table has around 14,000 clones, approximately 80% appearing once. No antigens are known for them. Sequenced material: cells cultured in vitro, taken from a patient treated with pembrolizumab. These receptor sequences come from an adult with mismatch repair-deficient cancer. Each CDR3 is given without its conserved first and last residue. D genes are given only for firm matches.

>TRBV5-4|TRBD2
ASSLRLAGVETQY
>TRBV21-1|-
ASSKFAGAKTGELF
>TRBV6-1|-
ASSRDYEQY
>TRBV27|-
ASSRQPSTGELF
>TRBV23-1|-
ASSRCRGGAQH
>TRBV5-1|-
ASRTGQQNEKLF
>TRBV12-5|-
ASGRTFGVQETQY
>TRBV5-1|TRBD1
ASSSGTGSYEQY
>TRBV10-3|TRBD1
AISEGPGTGRISQH
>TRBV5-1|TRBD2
ASSLGLAGEVGELF
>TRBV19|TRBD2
ASTGTSWTDTQY
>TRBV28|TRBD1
ASSLGTGEAF
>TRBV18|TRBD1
ASSPRRTGSATGELF
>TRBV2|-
ASSLGPGTEAF
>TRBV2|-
ASSSLGDTEAF
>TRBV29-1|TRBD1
SVTGGYEQY
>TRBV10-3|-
AISEGGGYEQY
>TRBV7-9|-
ASSLGSYEQY
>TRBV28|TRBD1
ASRGGTGTGELF
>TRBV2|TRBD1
ASSVTGGVFQPQH
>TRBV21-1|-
ASSKDGGKDEQY
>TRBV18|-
ASSPSPTRRAQY
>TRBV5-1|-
ASSGQGVTSGNTIY
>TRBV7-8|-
ASSPHRVQVYEQY
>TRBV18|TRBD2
ASSPGLAGGLFSYEQY
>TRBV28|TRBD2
ASSLRLANEQF
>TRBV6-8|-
ASRSGYYNEQF
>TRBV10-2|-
ASRVLVGGNEQF
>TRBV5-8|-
ASSWGINWDGAF
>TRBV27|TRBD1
ASSLGRGYEQY
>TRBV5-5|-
ASSLEVGYGYT
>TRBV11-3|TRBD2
ASSLAPTSGMFYEQY
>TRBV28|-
ASSPWVGSGNTIY
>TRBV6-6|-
ASSYSADTNAEAF
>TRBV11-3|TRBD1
ASSTGTGGYNAGYT
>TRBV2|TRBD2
ASSELAGGLETQY
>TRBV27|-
ASSLSLAANHHYEQY
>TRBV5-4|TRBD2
ASSLAGAGTDTQY
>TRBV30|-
AFRIYASTDTQY
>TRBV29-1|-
SVGEVSGRGNQPQH
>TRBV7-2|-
ASSPNYEQY
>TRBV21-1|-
ASSNSSGRILDNEQF
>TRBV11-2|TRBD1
ASSRHPQGGNEKLF
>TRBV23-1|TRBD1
ASSSPGDRLNTEAF
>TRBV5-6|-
ASSFTNRANTEAF
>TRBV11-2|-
ASSSPVGRRTDTQY
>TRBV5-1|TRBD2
ASSLGLAGEETQY
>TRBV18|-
ASSTPGNTEAF
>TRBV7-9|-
ASSLAWSTDPRAQY
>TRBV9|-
ASSFGSRPSYEQY
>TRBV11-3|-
ASSAEGRAGSYGYT
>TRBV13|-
ASSLYFDNQETQY
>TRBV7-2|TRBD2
ASSSMGGLINNEQF
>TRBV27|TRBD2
ASSLTLAGGPDTQY
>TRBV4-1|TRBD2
ASSLGLAGGEETQY
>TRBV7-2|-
ASSPRLVSGYEQY
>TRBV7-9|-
ASSPNEGDGFPQY
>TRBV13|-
ASSVKRGSYNSPLH
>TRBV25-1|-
ASNPGPTSYNEQF
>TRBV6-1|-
ASRVASLGTEAF